This entry lists 7 T cell receptor beta chains sequenced from one sample in a study of Graves' ophthalmopathy and Graves' hyperthyroidism. The authors amplified TCR beta CDR3 regions, and they did so from RNA transcripts for repertoire sequencing. HTBI primers primed a first-round RT-PCR, and a second-round multiplex PCR followed. TCRdb re-analysed the multiplex PCR reads in MiXCR, keeping a single row per CDR3 protein. Altogether about 370,000 distinct CDR3 sequences are present, 15% to 20% being singletons, with the ten largest covering approximately 2.4%. Sequenced: peripheral blood. Receptor source: an adult woman with stable Graves' hyperthyroidism.

This clonotype has at least ten counts. The chain joins TRBV6-1 to TRBJ2-7; perhaps D is TRBD1 or TRBD2 (5 bases each). Trimming pared 8 bases from V and 3 bases from J, leaving 20 bases between. CDR3 length: 15 amino acids. The germline gives CDR1 MNHNS, CDR2 SASEGT. The CDR3 coding sequence is TGTGCCAGCGGACGGACACGGGACCCATACTACGAGCAGTACTTC. Translated, it gives CASGRTRDPYYEQYF.

This clonotype was seen many times. The gene calls are TRBV28 and TRBJ2-5; D gene uncertain. Trimming stripped 6 bases from V and 5 bases from J, with 7 bases between. CDR1 and CDR2 from the germline V gene are MDHEN and SYDVKM. CDR3 size: 11 residues. CDR3: CASRGWETQYF. The CDR3 coding sequence is TGTGCCAGCAGGGGATGGGAGACCCAGTACTTC.

This clonotype was observed many times. The rearrangement uses TRBV27 and TRBJ2-7; D uncertain. V was cut by 0 bases and J by 4 bases, with 7 bases left in between. This CDR3 contains 13 residues. Germline V CDR1 and CDR2: MNHEY, SMNVEV (reference sequence). CDR3 region: CASSLSGLYEQYF. The CDR3 region has the DNA TGTGCCAGCAGTTTATCGGGCCTTTACGAGCAGTACTTC.

This clonotype was recorded many times. The chain employs TRBV29-1 and TRBJ2-5; either TRBD1 or TRBD2 may fit D (6 bases each). The germline CDR1 and CDR2 sequences are SQVTM and ANQGSEA. CDR3 length: 14 amino acids. The V and J ends lost 7 bases and 2 bases respectively, with 17 bases between them. The CDR3 loop reads CSAEGGPRQETQYF. CDR3 DNA: TGCAGCGCGGAGGGGGGACCGAGACAAGAGACCCAGTACTTC.

This clonotype was detected many times. The rearrangement joins TRBV7-9 to TRBJ1-1; 8 bases are a match to TRBD1. The germline CDR1 and CDR2 sequences are SEHNR and FQNEAQ (reference sequence). The CDR3 has 12 residues. V lost 3 bases to trimming and J lost 6 bases; unmatched junction nucleotides: 0. The CDR3 spells CASSLGQAEAFF. Here the CDR3 DNA reads TGTGCCAGCAGCTTGGGACAGGCTGAAGCTTTCTTT.

This clonotype was found many times. The chain recombines TRBV27 with TRBJ2-7; TRBD1 aligns across 9 bases. This CDR3 is 13 amino acids long. Germline loops: CDR1 MNHEY, CDR2 SMNVEV (reference sequence). J gave up 6 bases and V 5 bases, and 5 bases lay outside the gene matches. The chain's CDR3 is CASSTGQGGEQYF. CDR3 in DNA: TGTGCCAGCAGTACGGGACAGGGTGGCGAGCAGTACTTC.

This clonotype was observed many times. The chain uses TRBV4-2 and TRBJ2-5; 13 bases line up with TRBD2. CDR3 size: 17 residues. After removal of 1 base from V and 6 bases from J, the junction contained 8 bases not matched to a gene. Germline values: CDR1 LGHNA, CDR2 YNFKEQ. This CDR3 reads CASSQGLGTSGMKTQYF. DNA of the CDR3: TGTGCCAGCAGCCAAGGCCTAGGGACTAGCGGGATGAAGACCCAGTACTTC.